The 17 T cell receptor beta chains below were found in one sample sequenced in a study of shared clonotypes between healthy human individuals. Profiling relied on immunoSEQ multiplex PCR, and the TCRdb table lists in-frame clones only, not all of them. The sample holds 2 million or so clones, 95% seen once. Sequencing was performed on naive CD4+ T cells sorted from blood. Subset: CD45RA+ positively selected. These receptors all come from a man aged 18-30 years in good health.

The rearrangement uses TRBV7-3 and TRBJ1-1; D remains unclear. Per the germline V gene, CDR1 is SGHTA and CDR2 is FQGTGA. The CDR3 has 14 amino acids. The V and J ends lost 5 bases and 0 bases respectively, with 10 bases between them. CDR3 amino acids: CASSESVVNTEAFF. Written as DNA, the CDR3 is TGTGCCAGCAGCGAGAGCGTGGTGAACACTGAAGCTTTCTTT.

The V gene is TRBV18, the J gene TRBJ2-3; the D is unclear. Per germline, CDR1 KGHSH and CDR2 LQKENI. V was cut by 6 bases and J by 6 bases, with 10 bases left in between. The CDR3 extends over 12 amino acids. CDR3 DNA sequence: TGTGCCAGCTCGAATAGTGGGGATACGCAGTATTTT. This translates into CASSNSGDTQYF.

This clone was detected once. The chain employs TRBV5-6 and TRBJ1-6; weak D call: TRBD1 (5 bases). CDR1 SGHDT and CDR2 YYEEEE come from the germline V gene. V was pared by 4 bases and J by 4 bases, with 15 bases between. The CDR3 covers 16 residues. CDR3 sequence: CASSQRDSGYNSPLHF. Here the CDR3 DNA reads TGTGCCAGCAGCCAACGAGACAGCGGTTATAATTCACCCCTCCACTTT.

Comment on this clone: Other DNA sequences in the same sample also yield this CDR3. The chain joins TRBV5-1 to TRBJ2-1; 11 bases align to TRBD2. Per germline, CDR1 SGHRS and CDR2 YFSETQ. This CDR3 spans 15 amino acids. V was pared by 3 bases and J by 2 bases, with 1 base of the junction left unmatched. The CDR3 loop reads CASSSGLAAYNEQFF. Here the CDR3 DNA reads TGCGCCAGCAGCTCGGGACTAGCGGCCTACAATGAGCAGTTCTTC.

This chain joins TRBV7-2 and TRBJ2-7; maybe TRBD2 (6 bases). This CDR3 spans 14 amino acids. V lost 2 bases and J lost 3, with 11 bases in between. Germline V gene sequence: CDR1 SGHTA, CDR2 FQGNSA. CDR3 sequence reads: CASSLSLALYEQYF. CDR3 nucleotides: TGTGCCAGCAGCTTATCCCTAGCGCTCTACGAGCAGTACTTC.

The rearrangement links TRBV7-4 to TRBJ1-5; a possible D gene is TRBD1 (6 bases). Trimming stripped 9 bases from V and 0 bases from J, with 15 bases between. This CDR3 spans 15 amino acids. CDR1 is SGHVT and CDR2 is SQSDAQ in the germline V gene. CDR3 protein: CASGGGGYSNQPQHF. The CDR3 DNA follows: TGTGCCAGTGGAGGCGGGGGCTATAGCAATCAGCCCCAGCATTTT.

A single count supports this clone. The chain is built from TRBV4-1 and TRBJ2-7; 9 nucleotides line up with TRBD1. The germline V gene encodes CDR1 MGHRA and CDR2 YSYEKL. This CDR3 has 16 amino acids. J lost 2 bases, V lost 4 bases, and 9 bases had no gene match. CDR3 protein: CASSPLRGQGTYEQYF. The DNA of the CDR3 is TGCGCCAGCAGCCCGCTACGCGGACAGGGGACCTACGAGCAGTACTTC.

A remark on this clone: This CDR3 is also generated by other DNA sequences in the sample. The genes are TRBV19 and TRBJ2-7, with a tentative D call TRBD1 (6 bases). The ends were cut back, 6 bases at V and 2 bases at J, with 14 bases in the middle. From germline, CDR1 is LNHDA and CDR2 SQIVND (reference sequence). This CDR3 comprises 14 residues. Here the CDR3 reads CASSTDRGTYEQYF. The CDR3 DNA reads TGTGCCAGTAGCACGGACAGAGGGACCTACGAGCAGTACTTC.

The chain employs TRBV5-4 and TRBJ2-7, with D hard to call. V shed 3 bases and J shed 0 bases, with 10 bases lying between them. This CDR3 contains 14 residues. Germline CDR1 reads SGHNT; CDR2 reads YYREEE (reference sequence). CDR3 sequence reads: CASSSGSTSYEQYF. The CDR3 nucleotides are TGTGCCAGCAGCTCCGGCTCCACCTCCTACGAGCAGTACTTC. The complete variable domain, with remaining parts taken from reference TRBV5-4 and TRBJ2-7, reads ETGVTQSPTHLIKTRGQQVTLRCSSQSGHNTVSWYQQALGQGPQFIFQYYREEENGRGNFPPRFSGLQFPNYSSELNVNALELDDSALYLCASSSGSTSYEQYFGPGTRLTVT.

In nucleotides, the CDR3 is TGTGCCAGCACCCGGACAGGGGGAGCTGAAGCTTTCTTT. Translated: CASTRTGGAEAFF. The J gene is TRBJ1-1, the V gene TRBV6-5; TRBD1 matches 10 bases. This CDR3 has 13 residues. Germline V gene data show CDR1 as MNHEY and CDR2 as SVGAGI. V shed 7 bases, J shed 6 bases, and the junction held 5 bases outside the gene matches.

The chain recombines TRBV27 with TRBJ2-7; D is undetermined. Deletions cut 6 bases from V and 2 bases from J, with 14 bases between. CDR3 size: 14 residues. The germline V gene has CDR1 MNHEY and CDR2 SMNVEV (reference sequence). This CDR3 reads CASRKARETYEQYF. The CDR3 DNA reads TGTGCCAGCAGGAAGGCAAGAGAGACCTACGAGCAGTACTTC.

About this clone: A read error may produce the germline difference seen at one junction end. The V and J genes are TRBV6-1 and TRBJ2-7, with 9 nucleotides matching TRBD1. The CDR3 runs to 12 residues. From germline, CDR1 is MNHNS and CDR2 SASEGT. This chain's CDR3 is CASSRTGDPPNF. The CDR3 DNA reads TGTGCCAGCAGTAGGACAGGGGACCCGCCTAACTTC.

Concerning this clone itself: This clone may be a read error of a much larger clone one base away. This chain uses TRBV11-3 with TRBJ2-5, with D unclear. This CDR3 is 13 amino acids long. V was cut by 4 bases and J by 5 bases, with 11 bases left in between. Germline CDR1 reads SGHNT; CDR2 reads YENEEA. In DNA, the CDR3 is TGTGCCAGCAGCTCCGGGCCCTGGGAGACCCAGTACTTC. This sequence encodes CASSSGPWETQYF.

About this clone: This specimen includes other DNA sequences encoding the same CDR3. The chain has TRBV4-3 and TRBJ2-3; D call uncertain. Germline V gene lookup returns CDR1 LGHNA and CDR2 YSLEER. This CDR3 region has 15 residues. Trimming left V 1 base short and J 0 bases short, with 8 bases between. The CDR3 loop is CASSQVGGSTDTQYF. CDR3 DNA sequence: TGCGCCAGCAGCCAAGTGGGTGGGAGCACAGATACGCAGTATTTT.

The chain recombines TRBV6-1 with TRBJ2-5, with D maybe TRBD2 (6 bases). The CDR3 is 19 amino acids. From germline, CDR1 is MNHNS and CDR2 SASEGT. Trimming cost V 2 bases and J 0 bases, with 22 bases left between them. The CDR3 reads CASSEFPVSTGVYQETQYF. The CDR3 DNA is TGTGCCAGCAGTGAATTCCCCGTGTCAACGGGGGTGTACCAAGAGACCCAGTACTTC.

The rearrangement links TRBV28 to TRBJ1-2, with D possibly being TRBD1 (5 bases). The CDR3 runs 15 residues. Germline V gives CDR1 MDHEN, CDR2 SYDVKM. V lost 1 base to trimming and J lost 0 bases, with 9 bases between them. For the CDR3, the DNA is TGTGCCAGCAGTTTATCGGGACTTCCTAACTATGGCTACACCTTC. This sequence encodes CASSLSGLPNYGYTF.

This sequence joins TRBV28 and TRBJ2-7; D gene uncertain. Trimming left V 5 bases short and J 0 bases short, with 17 bases between. The CDR3 length is 16 residues. Germline CDR1 and CDR2: MDHEN and SYDVKM. The CDR3 loop is CASSQIKGFTSYEQYF. The CDR3 DNA follows: TGTGCCAGCAGTCAAATTAAAGGTTTTACCTCCTACGAGCAGTACTTC. Based on the CDR3 plus reference TRBV28 and TRBJ2-7, the full variable domain is DVKVTQSSRYLVKRTGEKVFLECVQDMDHENMFWYRQDPGLGLRLIYFSYDVKMKEKGDIPEGYSVSREKKERFSLILESASTNQTSMYLCASSQIKGFTSYEQYFGPGTRLTVT.